This T cell receptor beta chain was captured in a study of CD8 T cells in Susac syndrome. Controls were healthy donors (matched for age and sex). Remarks on this clonotype: The germline gene is not matched at one end of the junction; a read error may be the cause.

The CDR3 is made up of 14 amino acids. CDR1 SEHNR and CDR2 FQNEAQ come from the germline V gene (reference sequence). When the RNA was reverse transcribed, random hexamers were used with an input of about 0.45 to 1 ug. Each CDR3 protein gets one entry after TCRdb re-called the immunoSEQ multiplex PCR reads with MiXCR. The sample holds 130,000 to 150,000 distinct CDR3 sequences, around 94% seen once. The source material was CD4+ T cells from PBMCs. The sequence was obtained from a human donor in good health. The chain employs TRBV7-9 and TRBJ1-1; the match to TRBD1 covers 10 bases. CDR3 amino acids: CASSKDRGNAEAFF. DNA of the CDR3: TGTGCCAGCAGCAAGGACAGGGGGAACGCTGAAGCTTTCTTT.